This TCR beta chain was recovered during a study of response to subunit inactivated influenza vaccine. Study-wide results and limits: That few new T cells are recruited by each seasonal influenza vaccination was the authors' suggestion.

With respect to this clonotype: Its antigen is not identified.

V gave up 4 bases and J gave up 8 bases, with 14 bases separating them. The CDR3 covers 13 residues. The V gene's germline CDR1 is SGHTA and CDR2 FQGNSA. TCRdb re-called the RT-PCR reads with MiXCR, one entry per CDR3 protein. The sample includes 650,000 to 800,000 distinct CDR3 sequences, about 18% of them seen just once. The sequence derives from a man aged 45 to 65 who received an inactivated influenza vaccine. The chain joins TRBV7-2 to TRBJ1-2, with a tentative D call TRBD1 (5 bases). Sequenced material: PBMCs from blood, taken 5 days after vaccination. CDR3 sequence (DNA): TGTGCCAGCAGCTCCAGGGCTGGGGGAGGCTACACCTTC. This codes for CASSSRAGGGYTF.